This T cell receptor (beta chain) was identified in a study of blood T cell repertoires in COVID-19. CDR3 length: 14 amino acids. Trimming stripped 4 bases from V and 0 bases from J, with 8 bases between. Per germline, CDR1 SGHKS and CDR2 YYEKEE (reference sequence). Per the study methods: Reference gene primer amplification in the assay estimated nucleated cell counts. Data came from immunoSEQ multiplex PCR; TCRdb stores just in-frame clones and leaves some out. V and J calls and clone size are those listed in that table; D and trimming were worked out from the DNA. The table includes approximately 190,000 clones, approximately 86% detected once.

The chain uses TRBV5-5 and TRBJ1-5, with D unresolved. This sequence originates from a middle-aged woman in a cohort exposed to, infected with or recovered from COVID-19 (not recorded which). The sequencing input was PBMCs or T cells enriched from blood (not recorded which). DNA for the CDR3: TGTGCCAGCAGCCCGACAAGTAGCAATCAGCCCCAGCATTTT. As protein: CASSPTSSNQPQHF. Combining the CDR3 with reference TRBV5-5 and TRBJ1-5 gives the whole variable domain DAGVTQSPTHLIKTRGQQVTLRCSPISGHKSVSWYQQVLGQGPQFIFQYYEKEERGRGNFPDRFSARQFPNYSSELNVNALLLGDSALYLCASSPTSSNQPQHFGDGTRLSIL.